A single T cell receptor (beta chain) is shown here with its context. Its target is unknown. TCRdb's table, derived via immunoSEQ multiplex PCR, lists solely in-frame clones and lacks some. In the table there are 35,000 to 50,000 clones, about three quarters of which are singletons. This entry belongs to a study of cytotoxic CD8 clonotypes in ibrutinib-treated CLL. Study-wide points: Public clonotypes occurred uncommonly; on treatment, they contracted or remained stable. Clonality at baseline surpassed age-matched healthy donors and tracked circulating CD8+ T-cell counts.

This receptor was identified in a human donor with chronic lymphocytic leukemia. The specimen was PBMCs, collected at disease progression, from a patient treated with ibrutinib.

The CDR3 DNA follows: TGTGCCAGCAGCGAATGGGATACGCAGTATTTT. Protein sequence: CASSEWDTQYF. The rearrangement links TRBV7-9 to TRBJ2-3; D ambiguous. V gave up 5 bases and J gave up 6 bases, with 6 bases separating them. In germline, CDR1 is SEHNR, CDR2 FQNEAQ (reference sequence). This CDR3 is built from 11 residues.